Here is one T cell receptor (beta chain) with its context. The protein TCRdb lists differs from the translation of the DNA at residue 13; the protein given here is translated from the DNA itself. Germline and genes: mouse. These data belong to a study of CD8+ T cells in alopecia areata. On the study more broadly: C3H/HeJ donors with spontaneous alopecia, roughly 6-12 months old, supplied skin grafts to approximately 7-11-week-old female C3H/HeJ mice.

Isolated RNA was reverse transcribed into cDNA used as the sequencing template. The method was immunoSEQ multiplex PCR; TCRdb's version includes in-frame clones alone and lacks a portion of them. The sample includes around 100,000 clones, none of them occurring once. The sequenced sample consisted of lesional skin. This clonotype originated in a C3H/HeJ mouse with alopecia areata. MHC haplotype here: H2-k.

CDR3 region: CASSRWDRGGGNTLYF. Incomplete CDR3 DNA: TGTGCCAGCAGTAGATGGGACAGGGGAGGTGGAAATACG. V usage is TRBV19 and J usage is TRBJ1-3; 10 bases are shared with TRBD1. The observed sequence ends 3 residues before the CDR3 terminus, with the missing tail filled in from the germline J gene. The V gene end was trimmed by 3 bases and the J gene end by 3 bases; junction bases not matched to a gene: 6. The length of the CDR3 is 16 residues. Looked up from germline, CDR1 is FNHDT and CDR2 is SITEND (reference sequence).